This entry describes one T cell receptor beta chain. The antigen is undetermined. The data are from a study of cytomegalovirus exposure and HLA in healthy donors. The germline gives CDR1 SQVTM, CDR2 ANQGSEA. The CDR3 has 12 residues. V lost 7 bases, J lost 8 bases, and 17 bases lay in between. PCR primers comprised 60 Vbeta and 13 Jbeta primers. The protocol was immunoSEQ multiplex PCR, while the TCRdb copy is restricted to in-frame clones and leaves out a portion. This table holds over 100,000 clones, 60% to 80% found once. Unrecorded immune exposures were likely, despite nominal health at sampling. Study-level points and caveats: CMV antigen specificity of a few CMV-associated chains was confirmed in vitro. Excluded were some V segments that proved indistinguishable, including TRBV6-2 and TRBV6-3.

The TCR comes from a man aged 50 or older in good health and CMV-seropositive. Sequenced material: PBMCs. The chain couples TRBV29-1 to TRBJ1-2, with D possibly matching TRBD1 (5 bases). In DNA, the CDR3 is TGCAGCGGGGGGGGAGACGAAAGGGGCTACACCTTC. Translation: CSGGGDERGYTF.